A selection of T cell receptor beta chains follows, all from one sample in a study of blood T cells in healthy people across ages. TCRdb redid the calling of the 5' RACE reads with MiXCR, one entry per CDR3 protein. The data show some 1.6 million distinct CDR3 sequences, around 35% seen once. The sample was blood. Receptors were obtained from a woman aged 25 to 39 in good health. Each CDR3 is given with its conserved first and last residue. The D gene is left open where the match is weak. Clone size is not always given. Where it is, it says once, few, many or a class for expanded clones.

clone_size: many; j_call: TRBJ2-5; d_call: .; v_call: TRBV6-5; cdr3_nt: TGTGCCAGCAGGGGGTCGGGGGCCAGATTAGAGACCCAGTACTTC; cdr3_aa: CASRGSGARLETQYF
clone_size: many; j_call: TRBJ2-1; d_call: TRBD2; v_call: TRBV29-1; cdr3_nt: TGCAGCCATACTAGCGTCTCCTACAATGAGCAGTTCTTC; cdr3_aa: CSHTSVSYNEQFF
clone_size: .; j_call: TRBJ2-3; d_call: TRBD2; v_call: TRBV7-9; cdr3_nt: TGTGCCAGCAGCCCGGCGGGCGGGAGATCCTTCACAGATACGCAGTATTTT; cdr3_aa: CASSPAGGRSFTDTQYF
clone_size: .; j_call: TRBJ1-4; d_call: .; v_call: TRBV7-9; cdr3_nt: TGTGCCAGTTCAGGGGATCTCGGAACTAATGAAAAACTGTTTTTT; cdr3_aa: CASSGDLGTNEKLFF
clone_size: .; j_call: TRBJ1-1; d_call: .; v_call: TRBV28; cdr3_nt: TGTGCCAGCAGTCTCCCGTCGGGGGCGGACAACACTGAAGCTTTCTTT; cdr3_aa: CASSLPSGADNTEAFF
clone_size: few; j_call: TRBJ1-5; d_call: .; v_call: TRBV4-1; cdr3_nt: TGCGCCAGCAGCCACCTACAGGGTACGAGCAATCAGCCCCAGCATTTT; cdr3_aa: CASSHLQGTSNQPQHF
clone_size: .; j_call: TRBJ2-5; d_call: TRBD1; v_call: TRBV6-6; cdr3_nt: TGTGCCAGCAGTACCCCGACAGGGGGGGCGGGGACCCAGTACTTC; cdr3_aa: CASSTPTGGAGTQYF
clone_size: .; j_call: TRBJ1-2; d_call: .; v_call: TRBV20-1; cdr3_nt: TGCAGTGCTCGATTAGCACTGGGTACCTATGGCTACACCTTC; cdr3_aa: CSARLALGTYGYTF
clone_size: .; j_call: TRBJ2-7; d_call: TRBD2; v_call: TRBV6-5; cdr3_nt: TGTGCCAGCAGCCCGACTAGCGGGGAGTCCTACGAGCAGTACTTC; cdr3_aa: CASSPTSGESYEQYF
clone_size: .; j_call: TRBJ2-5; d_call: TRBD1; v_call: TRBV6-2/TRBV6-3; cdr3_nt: TGTGCCAGCAGTTACGACAGGGGGAATAAAGAGACCCAGTACTTC; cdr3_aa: CASSYDRGNKETQYF
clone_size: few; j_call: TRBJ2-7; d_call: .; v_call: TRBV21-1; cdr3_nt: TGTGCCAGCAGCAGTAGAATCCGGGACGACTCCTACGAGCAGTACTTC; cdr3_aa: CASSSRIRDDSYEQYF
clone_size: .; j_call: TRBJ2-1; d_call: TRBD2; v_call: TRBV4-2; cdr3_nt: TGTGCCAGCAGGATCTCCGGGCGGGAGGGCCATAATGAGCAGTTCTTC; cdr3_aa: CASRISGREGHNEQFF
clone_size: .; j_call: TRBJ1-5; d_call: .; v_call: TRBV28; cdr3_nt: TGTGCCAGCAGTCCTACGCGGGGGGGATTGCATTTT; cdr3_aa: CASSPTRGGLHF
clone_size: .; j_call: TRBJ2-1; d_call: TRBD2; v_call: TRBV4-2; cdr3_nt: TGTGCCAGCAGCCAAGAGCTTAGCGGGGGGACGAATGAGCAGTTCTTC; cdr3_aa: CASSQELSGGTNEQFF
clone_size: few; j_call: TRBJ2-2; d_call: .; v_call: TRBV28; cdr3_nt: TGTGCCAGCAAAGCATTGACCGGGGAGCTGTTTTTT; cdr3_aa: CASKALTGELFF
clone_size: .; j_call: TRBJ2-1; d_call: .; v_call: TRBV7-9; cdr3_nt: TGTGCCACCAAACAGGGACCCTACAATGAGCAGTTCTTC; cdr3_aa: CATKQGPYNEQFF
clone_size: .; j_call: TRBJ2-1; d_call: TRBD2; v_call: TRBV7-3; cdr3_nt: TGTGCCAGCAGCTCCACCGGGGGGGCGGGAGGTAATCTTGAGCAGTTCTTC; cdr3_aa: CASSSTGGAGGNLEQFF
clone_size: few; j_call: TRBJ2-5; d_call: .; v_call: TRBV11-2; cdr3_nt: TGTGCCAGCAGCCCACCCCTGGGGGATGGAGAGACCCAGTACTTC; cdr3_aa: CASSPPLGDGETQYF
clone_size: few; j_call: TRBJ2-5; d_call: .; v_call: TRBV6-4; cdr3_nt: TGTGCCAGCATTGACCACTGGGGCCGCGGCGAGACCCAGTACTTC; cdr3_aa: CASIDHWGRGETQYF
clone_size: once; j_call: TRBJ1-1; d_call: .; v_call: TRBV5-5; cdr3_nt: TGTGCCAGCAGCTCCCAGACAGCCTTTATGAACACTGAAGCTTTCTTT; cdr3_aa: CASSSQTAFMNTEAFF
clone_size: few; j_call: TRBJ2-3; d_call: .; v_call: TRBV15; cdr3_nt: TGTGCCACCAGCAAATCGGGACCCAGCACAGATACGCAGTATTTT; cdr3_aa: CATSKSGPSTDTQYF
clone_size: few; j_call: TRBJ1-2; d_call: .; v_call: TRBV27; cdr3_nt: TGTGCCAGCAGTTTATCGGCCGGGGATGGCTACACCTTC; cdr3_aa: CASSLSAGDGYTF
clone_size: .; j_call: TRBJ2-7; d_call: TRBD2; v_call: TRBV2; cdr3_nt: TGTGCCAGCAGTTGGACTAGCGGGGGGGTGACCTACGAGCAGTACTTC; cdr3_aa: CASSWTSGGVTYEQYF
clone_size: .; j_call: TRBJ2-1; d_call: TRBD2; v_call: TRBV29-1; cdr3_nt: TGCAGCGCCCGGACTAGCTGGGTGCAGTTCTTC; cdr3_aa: CSARTSWVQFF
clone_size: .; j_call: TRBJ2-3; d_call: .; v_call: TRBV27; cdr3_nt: TGTGCCAGCAGTTCGGAAGGAGGGGGAACAGATACGCAGTATTTT; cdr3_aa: CASSSEGGGTDTQYF
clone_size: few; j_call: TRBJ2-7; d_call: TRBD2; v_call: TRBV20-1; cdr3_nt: TGCAGTGCTAGGGTGGTAGCGGGGGTAAGCTCCTACGAGCAGTACTTC; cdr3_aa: CSARVVAGVSSYEQYF
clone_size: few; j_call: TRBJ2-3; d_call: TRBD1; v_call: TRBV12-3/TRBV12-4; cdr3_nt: TGTGCCAGCAGGATTACAGGGGTAGATACGCAGTATTTT; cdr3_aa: CASRITGVDTQYF
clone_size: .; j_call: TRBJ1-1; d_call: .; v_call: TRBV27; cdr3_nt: TGTGCCAGCAGTTTAAGGGTCGGGTCCCAGCCTGAAGCTTTCTTT; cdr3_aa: CASSLRVGSQPEAFF
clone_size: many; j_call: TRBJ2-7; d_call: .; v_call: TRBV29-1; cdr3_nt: TGCAGCGCTTTCGACAGTCCTTACGAGCAGTACTTC; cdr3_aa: CSAFDSPYEQYF
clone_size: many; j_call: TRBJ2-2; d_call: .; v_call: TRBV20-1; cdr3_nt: TGCAGTGCTAGAGTCGGTAGGACCGGGGAGCTGTTTTTT; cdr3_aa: CSARVGRTGELFF
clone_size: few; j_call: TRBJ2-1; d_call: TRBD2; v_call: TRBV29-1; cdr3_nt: TGCAGCGCCTTTGCCCTCCCGGGACTAGGCTTGCATGAGCAGTTCTTC; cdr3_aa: CSAFALPGLGLHEQFF
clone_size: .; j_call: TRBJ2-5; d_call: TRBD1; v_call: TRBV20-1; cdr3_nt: TGCAGTGCCATGGACAGGGGGGGGACCCAGTACTTC; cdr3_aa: CSAMDRGGTQYF
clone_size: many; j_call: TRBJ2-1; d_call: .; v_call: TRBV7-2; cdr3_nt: TGTGCCAGCAGCGGGGCGGGTATTTACAATGAGCAGTTCTTC; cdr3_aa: CASSGAGIYNEQFF
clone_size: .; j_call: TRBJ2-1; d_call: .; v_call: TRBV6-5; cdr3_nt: TGTGCCAGCAGTTACGGCCCTGCTTCCTACAATGAGCAGTTCTTC; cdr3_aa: CASSYGPASYNEQFF
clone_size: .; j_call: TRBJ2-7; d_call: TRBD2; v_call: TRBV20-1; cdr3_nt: TGCAGTGCTAGCGACCCCGGAGTAGCGGGAGTCGAGCAGTACTTC; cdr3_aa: CSASDPGVAGVEQYF
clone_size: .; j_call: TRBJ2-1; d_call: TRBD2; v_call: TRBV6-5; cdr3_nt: TGTGCCAGCAGGGAGACTAGCGGGAGCATTGAGCAGTTCTTC; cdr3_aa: CASRETSGSIEQFF